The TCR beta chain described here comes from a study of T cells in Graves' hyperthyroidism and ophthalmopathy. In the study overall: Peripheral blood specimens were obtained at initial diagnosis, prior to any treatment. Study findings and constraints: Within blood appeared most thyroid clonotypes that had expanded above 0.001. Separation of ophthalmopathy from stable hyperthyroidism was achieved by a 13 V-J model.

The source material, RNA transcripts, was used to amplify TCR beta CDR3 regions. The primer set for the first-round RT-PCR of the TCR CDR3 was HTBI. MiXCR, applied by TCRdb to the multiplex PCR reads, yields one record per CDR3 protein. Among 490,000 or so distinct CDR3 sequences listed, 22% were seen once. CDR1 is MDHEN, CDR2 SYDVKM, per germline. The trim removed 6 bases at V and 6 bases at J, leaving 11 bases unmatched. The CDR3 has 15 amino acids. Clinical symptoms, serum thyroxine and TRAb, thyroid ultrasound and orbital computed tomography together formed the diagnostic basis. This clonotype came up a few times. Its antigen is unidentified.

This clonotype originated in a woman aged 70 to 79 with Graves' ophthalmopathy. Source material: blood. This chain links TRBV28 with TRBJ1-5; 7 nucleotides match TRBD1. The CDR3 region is CASRPRAGGTQPQHF. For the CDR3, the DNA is TGTGCCAGCAGGCCCCGGGCAGGGGGGACTCAGCCCCAGCATTTT.